The 32 T cell receptor beta chains below all came from one sample that was sequenced in a study of CD8 T cells in ankylosing spondylitis. MiXCR, run by TCRdb on the 5' RACE reads, gives a single entry per CDR3 protein. The sample includes about 160,000 distinct CDR3 sequences, 9.8% of them seen just once. The specimen sequenced was blood, either unsorted or a sorted T cell fraction (not recorded which). The receptors here all came from a female donor with ankylosing spondylitis or in good health (not recorded which).

This clonotype was counted many times. This chain uses TRBV27 with TRBJ2-1, with TRBD2 matching over 8 bases. The CDR3 is 16 residues long. Germline lookup yields CDR1 MNHEY and CDR2 SMNVEV (reference sequence). Unmatched junction bases numbered 9, after V lost 0 bases and J lost 8 bases. CDR3 loop: CASSLSKGTSSYEQFF. The CDR3 DNA reads as TGTGCCAGCAGTTTATCGAAAGGGACTAGTTCCTATGAGCAGTTCTTC.

This chain uses TRBV6-2 or TRBV6-3 with TRBJ2-2; 10 bases align to TRBD1. CDR1 MNHEY and CDR2 SVGEGT come from the germline V gene. This CDR3 is built from 15 residues. V shed 6 bases, J shed 7 bases, and the junction held 8 bases outside the gene matches. The DNA for the CDR3 is TGTGCCAGCAGAACCGGGACAGGGGTCGTCGGGGAGCTGTTTTTT. It encodes CASRTGTGVVGELFF.

This clonotype was observed many times. The chain uses TRBV6-2 or TRBV6-3 and TRBJ1-2; TRBD1 matches at 8 bases. V shed 0 bases, J shed 5 bases, and the junction held 8 bases outside the gene matches. Germline V gene lookup returns CDR1 MNHEY and CDR2 SVGEGT. This CDR3 is 16 amino acids long. This CDR3 reads CASSYSWTGSDYGYTF. Here the CDR3 DNA reads TGTGCCAGCAGTTACTCTTGGACAGGGTCGGATTATGGCTACACCTTC.

This clonotype was picked up many times. The J gene is TRBJ2-1, the V gene TRBV4-3, with D hard to call. The V end was cut by 2 bases, the J end by 7 bases, with 9 bases between. The CDR3 sequence is 13 residues long. CDR1 is LGHNA and CDR2 is YSLEER in the germline V gene. The CDR3 sequence is CASSQNHGNEQFF. The CDR3 bases are TGCGCCAGCAGCCAAAACCATGGGAATGAGCAGTTCTTC.

V is TRBV4-3 and J is TRBJ2-5; D might be TRBD1 or TRBD2, each matching 5 bases. V lost 1 base to trimming and J lost 5 bases, with 23 bases between them. CDR3 size: 18 residues. Germline CDR1 LGHNA, CDR2 YSLEER. This chain's CDR3 is CASSQARLIGTSRETQYF. In DNA, the CDR3 is TGCGCCAGCAGCCAAGCCCGTCTAATCGGGACCAGCAGGGAGACCCAGTACTTC.

The chain joins TRBV15 to TRBJ2-2; 11 bases are a match to TRBD1. The CDR3 is 16 amino acids. Germline CDR1 reads LNHNV; CDR2 reads YYDKDF (reference sequence). The J segment lost 5 bases and the V segment lost 1 base, leaving 3 bases of the junction unmatched. CDR3 region: CATSRAGQGVTGELFF. For the CDR3, the DNA is TGTGCCACCAGCAGAGCGGGACAGGGGGTTACCGGGGAGCTGTTTTTT. The whole variable domain, filled in from reference TRBV15 and TRBJ2-2, reads DAMVIQNPRYQVTQFGKPVTLSCSQTLNHNVMYWYQQKSSQAPKLLFHYYDKDFNNEADTPDNFQSRRPNTSFCFLDIRSPGLGDTAMYLCATSRAGQGVTGELFFGEGSRLTVL.

This clonotype was observed at least ten times. The V gene is TRBV5-1, the J gene TRBJ2-2; 9 nucleotides match TRBD2. The CDR3 loop spans 15 amino acids. From germline, CDR1 is SGHRS and CDR2 YFSETQ. The trim removed 6 bases at V and 2 bases at J, leaving 5 bases unmatched. CDR3: CASKEREVNTGELFF. Written as DNA, the CDR3 is TGCGCCAGCAAAGAGCGGGAGGTCAACACCGGGGAGCTGTTTTTT.

This clonotype was observed many times. The V gene is TRBV4-3, the J gene TRBJ2-4; possible D gene TRBD1, 6 bases. Germline CDR1 is LGHNA and CDR2 is YSLEER. The CDR3 runs to 17 residues. V lost 3 bases, J lost 3 bases, and 18 bases lay in between. CDR3 in amino acids: CASSQTRGQTIKNIQYF. CDR3 nucleotide sequence: TGCGCCAGCAGCCAGACTCGAGGACAGACCATCAAAAACATTCAGTACTTC.

V gene TRBV5-5 combines with J gene TRBJ2-3; 15 bases match TRBD2. This CDR3 comprises 16 residues. CDR1 and CDR2 (germline): SGHKS, YYEKEE (reference sequence). Losses at the gene ends were 4 bases for V and 2 bases for J; bases not matched to a gene: 2. As DNA, the CDR3 is TGTGCCAGCAGCCGGACTAGCGGGGGGGTCACAGATACGCAGTATTTT. Protein sequence: CASSRTSGGVTDTQYF.

This rearrangement joins TRBV13 to TRBJ2-3; D remains unclear. Trimming took 1 base from V and 4 from J, leaving 6 bases between them. The CDR3 is 13 amino acids. Germline V gene data show CDR1 as PRHDT and CDR2 as FYEKMQ (reference sequence). The CDR3 DNA sequence: TGTGCCAGCAGCTTAGATATCTCAGATACGCAGTATTTT. Its translation: CASSLDISDTQYF.

About this clonotype: One end of the junction varies from germline; a read error may be responsible. The chain has TRBV7-9 and TRBJ2-1; possible D gene TRBD2, 5 bases. CDR1 SEHNR and CDR2 FQNEAQ come from the germline V gene (reference sequence). CDR3 length equals 9 residues. CDR3 amino acids: CAISGEQFF. CDR3 DNA sequence: TGTGCCATCAGCGGTGAGCAGTTCTTC.

The chain uses TRBV2 and TRBJ2-3; 10 nucleotides match TRBD2. Unmatched junction bases numbered 9, after V lost 4 bases and J lost 2 bases. Per germline, CDR1 SNHLY and CDR2 FYNNEI. The CDR3 consists of 17 residues. CDR3 sequence (DNA): TGTGCCAGCAGTGGATTCGTAGCGGGAGGCTTCACAGATACGCAGTATTTT. This codes for CASSGFVAGGFTDTQYF.

This clonotype was counted between two and nine times. J is TRBJ2-3 and V is TRBV6-9; 10 bases fit TRBD2. The V gene's germline CDR1 is MNHGY and CDR2 SVAAGI. The CDR3 extends over 16 amino acids. The V and J ends lost 11 bases and 4 bases, in that order; junction bases with no gene match: 15. CDR3 residues: CAAGPSGSGSADTQYF. The CDR3 region has the DNA TGTGCCGCCGGTCCTAGCGGGAGTGGGAGCGCAGATACGCAGTATTTT.

This clonotype was counted many times. The V and J genes are TRBV6-5 and TRBJ2-2, with no clear D. Deletions cut 2 bases from V and 1 base from J, with 5 bases between. Germline lookup yields CDR1 MNHEY and CDR2 SVGAGI. The CDR3 covers 14 residues. CDR3 in amino acids: CASSYGLNTGELFF. Here the CDR3 DNA reads TGTGCCAGCAGTTACGGGCTGAACACCGGGGAGCTGTTTTTT.

This clonotype was counted ten times or more. The V gene is TRBV7-2, the J gene TRBJ2-1; 8 bases align to TRBD2. V lost 3 bases to trimming and J lost 9 bases; unmatched junction nucleotides: 7. Looked up from germline, CDR1 is SGHTA and CDR2 is FQGNSA. The CDR3 runs to 14 residues. CDR3 sequence: CASSFENGGGEQFF. CDR3 in DNA: TGTGCCAGCAGCTTTGAAAACGGGGGGGGTGAGCAGTTCTTC. The full variable domain, rest sourced from reference TRBV7-2 and TRBJ2-1, is GAGVSQSPSNKVTEKGKDVELRCDPISGHTALYWYRQSLGQGLEFLIYFQGNSAPDKSGLPSDRFSAERTGGSVSTLTIQRTQQEDSAVYLCASSFENGGGEQFFGPGTRLTVL.

This clonotype was seen many times. The chain recombines TRBV4-2 with TRBJ2-1, with 7 bases that match TRBD2. CDR3 length: 19 residues. Germline CDR1 reads LGHNA; CDR2 reads YNFKEQ. The ends lost 0 bases at V and 0 bases at J; junction bases unmatched: 11. The CDR3 DNA sequence: TGTGCCAGCAGCCAAGACCCCCTTTTGGGGGGGAGCTCCTACAATGAGCAGTTCTTC. Amino acids: CASSQDPLLGGSSYNEQFF.

The V gene is TRBV7-9, the J gene TRBJ2-7; D tentatively fits TRBD1 or TRBD2 (5 bases each). The length of the CDR3 is 14 residues. In germline, CDR1 is SEHNR, CDR2 FQNEAQ (reference sequence). V lost 1 base, J lost 2 bases, and 9 bases lay in between. In nucleotides, the CDR3 is TGTGCCAGCAGCTTAGTGAGGGGCGCCTACGAGCAGTACTTC. Its translation: CASSLVRGAYEQYF. Full variable domain (rest looked up from reference TRBV7-9 and TRBJ2-7): DTGVSQNPRHKITKRGQNVTFRCDPISEHNRLYWYRQTLGQGPEFLTYFQNEAQLEKSRLLSDRFSAERPKGSFSTLEIQRTEQGDSAMYLCASSLVRGAYEQYFGPGTRLTVT.

This clonotype was detected a few times. This chain links TRBV28 with TRBJ2-1; D may match TRBD1 or TRBD2 (6 bases each). This CDR3 spans 16 amino acids. Germline CDR1 reads MDHEN; CDR2 reads SYDVKM. V lost 1 base to trimming and J lost 2 bases, with 12 bases between them. CDR3 nucleotide sequence: TGTGCCAGCAGTTTATTCGGGGGACACACCTACAATGAGCAGTTCTTC. Translated, it gives CASSLFGGHTYNEQFF.

This clonotype was counted once. The V and J genes are TRBV13 and TRBJ2-7, with 10 bases fitting TRBD1. The CDR3 is 17 residues long. Trimming took 5 bases from V and 1 from J; bases not matched to a gene: 11. The germline V gene encodes CDR1 PRHDT and CDR2 FYEKMQ (reference sequence). Here the CDR3 reads CASSLGQGGFQSYEQYF. DNA for the CDR3: TGTGCCAGCAGCCTTGGACAGGGGGGGTTCCAGTCCTACGAGCAGTACTTC. Complete variable domain (other parts from reference TRBV13 and TRBJ2-7): AAGVIQSPRHLIKEKRETATLKCYPIPRHDTVYWYQQGPGQDPQFLISFYEKMQSDKGSIPDRFSAQQFSDYHSELNMSSLELGDSALYFCASSLGQGGFQSYEQYFGPGTRLTVT.

This clonotype appeared many times. The chain employs TRBV7-2 and TRBJ2-1, with D possibly TRBD1 on 5 matching bases. The germline CDR1 and CDR2 sequences are SGHTA and FQGNSA. CDR3 length: 16 residues. With 1 base removed from V and 7 bases from J, the gap between germline ends came to 17 bases. The DNA for the CDR3 is TGTGCCAGCAGCTTAGTGTCGAGTATCCCAGGGAATGAGCAGTTCTTC. Translated: CASSLVSSIPGNEQFF.

This clonotype was recorded many times. The V call is TRBV4-3, the J call TRBJ2-4; unclear D gene. The V gene's germline CDR1 is LGHNA and CDR2 YSLEER. The CDR3 has 11 amino acids. V was pared by 1 base and J by 9 bases, with 4 bases between. The CDR3 protein is CASSQGGIQYF. DNA of the CDR3: TGCGCCAGCAGCCAAGGAGGCATTCAGTACTTC.

This chain joins TRBV5-1 and TRBJ2-3; D may be TRBD2 (5 bases). Trimming removed 1 base from V and 2 bases from J, with 11 bases in between. Germline V lookup: CDR1 SGHRS, CDR2 YFSETQ. This CDR3 comprises 15 residues. The CDR3 DNA reads TGCGCCAGCAGCTTGAGCCAGCGGTACACAGATACGCAGTATTTT. Protein sequence: CASSLSQRYTDTQYF.

This clonotype was observed a handful of times. CDR3 coding DNA: TGTGCCAGCAGCTTAATCGATCCCCTTAATTCACCCCTCCACTTT. Translation: CASSLIDPLNSPLHF. The chain couples TRBV7-2 to TRBJ1-6; D gene ambiguous. Trimming stripped 2 bases from V and 6 bases from J, with 11 bases between. Looked up from germline, CDR1 is SGHTA and CDR2 is FQGNSA. CDR3 length equals 15 residues.

This clonotype has ten or more counts. The chain employs TRBV7-9 and TRBJ2-7; the match to TRBD1 covers 9 bases. CDR3 length: 15 residues. J lost 2 bases, V lost 5 bases, and 7 bases had no gene match. Germline V gene sequence: CDR1 SEHNR, CDR2 FQNEAQ (reference sequence). The CDR3 reads CASSPGQGSTYEQYF. CDR3 in DNA: TGTGCCAGCAGCCCAGGACAGGGGTCGACCTACGAGCAGTACTTC.

This clonotype was counted a few times. The chain links TRBV25-1 to TRBJ1-1; TRBD1 aligns across 9 bases. The ends lost 4 bases at V and 10 bases at J; junction bases unmatched: 7. Germline assignment: CDR1 MGHDK and CDR2 SYGVNS. The CDR3 contains 13 residues. The CDR3 coding sequence is TGTGCCAGCAGTGGCGGGACAGGGTGGATAGCTTTCTTT. Translation gives CASSGGTGWIAFF.

This clonotype was observed a handful of times. V is TRBV12-3 or TRBV12-4 and J is TRBJ1-2, with TRBD1 as a possible D gene (5 bases). V lost 7 bases and J lost 4, with 16 bases in between. CDR3 length: 14 residues. For the CDR3, the DNA is TGTGCCAGCATCTCGGGGCAGGGTAGCTATGGCTACACCTTC. This codes for CASISGQGSYGYTF.

This rearrangement joins TRBV4-3 to TRBJ2-1, with 10 bases matching TRBD2. Germline trimming cut 1 base from V and 7 bases from J; bases unmatched to any gene: 13. The CDR3 spans 18 residues. From germline, CDR1 is LGHNA and CDR2 YSLEER. The CDR3 reads CASSQAAWGTSELNEQFF. CDR3 nucleotides: TGCGCCAGCAGCCAAGCGGCGTGGGGGACTAGCGAACTGAATGAGCAGTTCTTC.

V is TRBV6-2 or TRBV6-3 and J is TRBJ2-3; D is unresolved. Germline V gives CDR1 MNHEY, CDR2 SVGEGT. V lost 6 bases and J lost 2, with 9 bases in between. The CDR3 covers 13 residues. The CDR3 DNA sequence: TGTGCCAGCAGCGTCTTGCTCACAGATACGCAGTATTTT. Amino acid sequence: CASSVLLTDTQYF.

This clonotype was detected a few times. The V and J genes are TRBV12-3 or TRBV12-4 and TRBJ2-7; D is perhaps TRBD1 (5 bases). The CDR3 has 12 amino acids. The V gene lost 3 bases and the J gene lost 5 bases, with 8 bases spanning the gap. The CDR3 sequence: CASSFSGNEQYF. CDR3 sequence (DNA): TGTGCCAGCAGTTTCTCAGGGAACGAGCAGTACTTC.

This clonotype occurred a few times. V usage is TRBV6-2 or TRBV6-3 and J usage is TRBJ2-3, with 8 nucleotides matching TRBD2. Trimming took 8 bases from V and 9 from J; bases not matched to a gene: 16. Germline CDR1 MNHEY, CDR2 SVGEGT. This CDR3 has 15 residues. The CDR3 is CASWEGGAGEETQYF. DNA for the CDR3: TGTGCCAGCTGGGAGGGAGGAGCGGGAGAGGAGACGCAGTATTTT.

This clonotype was observed a few times. The CDR3 sequence is CASSLAGASGRVEQFF. In DNA, the CDR3 is TGTGCCAGCAGCTTAGCGGGGGCTAGCGGGAGGGTTGAGCAGTTCTTC. The gene calls are TRBV7-8 and TRBJ2-1, with 12 bases fitting TRBD2. The J segment lost 9 bases and the V segment lost 0 bases, leaving 6 bases of the junction unmatched. Germline V gene data show CDR1 as SGHVS and CDR2 as FQNEAQ. CDR3 length: 16 amino acids. Variable domain in full (rest from reference TRBV7-8 and TRBJ2-1): GAGVSQSPRYKVAKRGQDVALRCDPISGHVSLFWYQQALGQGPEFLTYFQNEAQLDKSGLPSDRFFAERPEGSVSTLKIQRTQQEDSAVYLCASSLAGASGRVEQFFGPGTRLTVL.

This clonotype was counted a few times. The chain carries TRBV20-1 and TRBJ2-7, with 8 bases fitting TRBD1. The CDR3 runs 18 residues. The J segment lost 2 bases and the V segment lost 1 base, leaving 16 bases of the junction unmatched. Germline values: CDR1 DFQATT, CDR2 SNEGSKA (reference sequence). CDR3 nucleotide sequence: TGCAGTGCTAGAGCCCCTACCTCTCCAGGGGGCGATCCCTACGAGCAGTACTTC. Protein: CSARAPTSPGGDPYEQYF.